One sample yielded the 26 T cell receptor beta chains listed below, sequenced in a study of blood T cells in healthy people across ages. Combining a sample-barcoded 5' primer with a J-beta primer mix, a second PCR ran for 7 to 11 cycles. MiXCR, applied by TCRdb to the 5' RACE reads, yields one record per CDR3 protein. The sample consists of about 940,000 distinct CDR3 sequences, approximately 49% of them appearing once. Sequencing was carried out using blood. The origin of the receptors is a man aged 25-45 years in good health.

This chain links TRBV11-1 with TRBJ2-1; 8 bases are a match to TRBD1. This CDR3 is built from 16 residues. With V trimmed by 5 bases and J by 0 bases, 6 bases remained unmatched. Germline V gives CDR1 SGHAT, CDR2 FQDESV (reference sequence). The CDR3 loop is CASSARQGSSYNEQFF. In DNA form, the CDR3 reads TGTGCCAGCAGCGCCAGACAGGGGAGCTCCTACAATGAGCAGTTCTTC.

A word on this clonotype: At one of its ends the junction is not consistent with the germline gene, which may arise from a read error. V and J are TRBV4-2 and TRBJ2-1; 7 nucleotides agree with TRBD1. CDR1 is LGHNA, CDR2 YNFKEQ, per germline. The CDR3 has 15 amino acids. CDR3 in amino acids: CTSSQETGSIREQFF. DNA of the CDR3: TGTACCAGCAGCCAAGAGACAGGGTCAATTCGTGAGCAGTTCTTC.

This clonotype appeared a single time. The chain employs TRBV7-9 and TRBJ2-1; 12 bases align to TRBD2. The better agreement between TRBJ2-7 and the DNA end casts doubt on the J call. The CDR3 contains 15 residues. Germline V lookup: CDR1 SEHNR, CDR2 FQNEAQ (reference sequence). In DNA form, the CDR3 reads TGTGCCAGCATCATGACTAGCGGGGGTTACAATGAGCAGTACTTC. It yields the protein CASIMTSGGYNEQYF.

This clonotype was picked up a small number of times. The rearrangement uses TRBV7-9 and TRBJ2-3; a weak D match, TRBD2 (7 bases). V lost 6 bases, J lost 11 bases, and 15 bases lay in between. The CDR3 totals 12 residues. Germline values: CDR1 SEHNR, CDR2 FQNEAQ (reference sequence). The chain's CDR3 is CASRGGGREQYF. The CDR3, as DNA: TGTGCCAGCAGGGGCGGGGGCCGAGAGCAGTATTTT.

This clonotype was recorded many times. The gene calls are TRBV7-2 and TRBJ2-6; D not certain. Trimming removed 1 base at V and 2 bases at J, with 6 bases between. This CDR3 has 15 amino acids. Germline V gene data show CDR1 as SGHTA and CDR2 as FQGNSA. The CDR3 protein is CASSLVGTGANVLTF. The CDR3 DNA reads as TGTGCCAGCAGCTTAGTTGGTACTGGGGCCAACGTCCTGACTTTC.

V usage is TRBV11-2 and J usage is TRBJ2-1; TRBD2 matches at 7 bases. V gave up 1 base and J gave up 11 bases; unmatched junction bases: 8. The CDR3 runs 14 residues. Germline CDR1 SGHAT, CDR2 FQNNGV. The CDR3, as DNA: TGTGCCAGCAGCTTAGGGGGGGGGGTTAATAAGCAGTTCTTC. Protein sequence: CASSLGGGVNKQFF. The complete variable domain, with remaining parts taken from reference TRBV11-2 and TRBJ2-1, reads EAGVAQSPRYKIIEKRQSVAFWCNPISGHATLYWYQQILGQGPKLLIQFQNNGVVDDSQLPKDRFSAERLKGVDSTLKIQPAKLEDSAVYLCASSLGGGVNKQFFGPGTRLTVL.

This chain uses TRBV29-1 with TRBJ2-3; no clear D gene. The germline V and J ends were trimmed by 2 bases and 0 bases, with 9 bases remaining between them. The CDR3 has 14 residues. Looked up from germline, CDR1 is SQVTM and CDR2 is ANQGSEA. The CDR3 spells CSVEPTTSTDTQYF. CDR3 nucleotides: TGCAGCGTTGAACCTACGACTAGCACAGATACGCAGTATTTT.

The chain couples TRBV5-6 to TRBJ2-4; D might be TRBD1 (6 bases). TRBJ2-7 explains the end of the DNA better; the J call may be wrong. Germline values: CDR1 SGHDT, CDR2 YYEEEE. The CDR3 sequence is 14 residues long. CDR3: CASSFAGDENEQYF. In nucleotides, the CDR3 is TGTGCCAGCAGCTTCGCAGGGGACGAGAACGAGCAGTACTTC.

The chain joins TRBV28 to TRBJ2-3; 8 nucleotides agree with TRBD1. The germline V gene encodes CDR1 MDHEN and CDR2 SYDVKM. The CDR3 loop spans 16 amino acids. With 2 bases clipped from V and 1 base from J, the junction kept 5 bases outside the gene matches. The CDR3 sequence: CASSLDRGWGTDTQYF. The CDR3 bases are TGTGCCAGCAGTTTAGACAGGGGATGGGGCACAGATACGCAGTATTTT.

The gene calls are TRBV3-1 and TRBJ2-7, with D possibly being TRBD1 (6 bases). CDR3 size: 16 residues. From germline, CDR1 is LGHDT and CDR2 YNNKEL (reference sequence). V was clipped by 1 base and J by 2 bases, with 15 bases between them. CDR3 bases: TGTGCCAGCAGCCAAGCAGTGGCTAGGGGGACCTACGAGCAGTACTTC. Translated: CASSQAVARGTYEQYF.

A remark on this clonotype: This may be a read error, as it is one base from a much larger clone. The chain links TRBV12-3 or TRBV12-4 to TRBJ2-1; 7 bases are shared with TRBD1. CDR3 length: 13 amino acids. CDR3 in amino acids: CVSSPTGNNEQFF. As DNA, the CDR3 is TGTGTCAGCAGCCCGACAGGGAACAATGAGCAGTTCTTC.

This clonotype showed up just a few times. J is TRBJ1-2 and V is TRBV10-3, with TRBD1 identical over 10 bases. The CDR3 contains 16 residues. Germline trimming cut 5 bases from V and 8 bases from J; bases unmatched to any gene: 14. Germline V gene data show CDR1 as ENHRY and CDR2 as SYGVKD. Written as DNA, the CDR3 is TGTGCCATCAGTATACGGACAGGGGGAACCCCTATGGGCTACACCTTC. It yields the protein CAISIRTGGTPMGYTF.

A note on this clonotype: A read error may explain this, as a much larger clone is one base away. The chain has TRBV7-2 and TRBJ2-3, with a possible D match to TRBD2 (5 bases). CDR1 and CDR2 from the germline V gene are SGHTA and FQGNSA. CDR3 size: 12 residues. The CDR3, as DNA: TGTGTCAGCGGCGGCGTGCGAGATACGCAGTATTTT. It is translated as CVSGGVRDTQYF.

The V and J genes are TRBV6-1 and TRBJ1-1; TRBD1 matches at 8 bases. Germline assignment: CDR1 MNHNS and CDR2 SASEGT. This CDR3 is 13 amino acids long. V lost 10 bases and J lost 2; bases outside the gene matches: 6. CDR3 loop: CAKGQELNTEAFF. For the CDR3, the DNA is TGTGCCAAGGGACAGGAACTAAACACTGAAGCTTTCTTT.

This chain uses TRBV10-3 with TRBJ2-7, with D uncertain. Germline lookup yields CDR1 ENHRY and CDR2 SYGVKD. The V end lost 6 bases, the J end lost 1 base, and 10 bases lay between the germline ends. CDR3 size: 13 residues. The CDR3 sequence is CAISLGSSYEQYF. The DNA of the CDR3 is TGTGCCATCAGCCTTGGATCGTCCTACGAGCAGTACTTC.

The chain has TRBV7-2 and TRBJ1-4; no clear D. Trimming left V 1 base short and J 8 bases short, with 17 bases between. Germline V gene data show CDR1 as SGHTA and CDR2 as FQGNSA. The CDR3 runs 16 residues. The CDR3 coding sequence is TGTGCCAGCAGCTTAGAGCGGAAGGGTCTAAAAGAAAAACTGTTTTTT. Protein: CASSLERKGLKEKLFF.

The V call is TRBV4-1, the J call TRBJ2-1; D is possibly TRBD1 or TRBD2 (5 bases each). The CDR3 is made up of 15 amino acids. V was clipped by 0 bases and J by 13 bases, with 19 bases between them. Germline V lookup: CDR1 MGHRA, CDR2 YSYEKL. CDR3 residues: CASSQEVFSGTDQFF. DNA of the CDR3: TGCGCCAGCAGCCAAGAAGTATTTTCCGGGACGGACCAGTTCTTC.

V and J are TRBV7-9 and TRBJ2-7; D uncertain. The CDR3 has 12 residues. Trimming took off 1 base at V and 7 bases at J, with 8 bases between the two ends. CDR1 is SEHNR and CDR2 is FQNEAQ in the germline V gene (reference sequence). In DNA, the CDR3 is TGTGCCAGCAGCTTAGTAATGAATGAGCAGTACTTC. Encoded protein: CASSLVMNEQYF.

V is TRBV14 and J is TRBJ1-2; TRBD1 might be the D (5 bases). CDR3 length equals 18 residues. Germline CDR1 SGHDN, CDR2 FVKESK. Trimming pared 0 bases from V and 3 bases from J, leaving 20 bases between. CDR3 DNA: TGTGCCAGCAGCCAAGATCCCGGGACGCCCGGAGGTTACTATGGCTACACCTTC. Amino acid sequence: CASSQDPGTPGGYYGYTF.

This clonotype showed up just a few times. J is TRBJ2-2 and V is TRBV6-2 or TRBV6-3; maybe TRBD1 (5 bases). CDR1 and CDR2 (germline): MNHEY, SVGEGT. This CDR3 contains 16 residues. Trimming left V 2 bases short and J 4 bases short, with 14 bases between. CDR3 nucleotides: TGTGCCAGCAGTTACCAAAGGGGATGGGTCACCGGGGAGCTGTTTTTT. Its translation is CASSYQRGWVTGELFF.

The chain has TRBV28 and TRBJ1-5, with 8 nucleotides matching TRBD1. Germline assignment: CDR1 MDHEN and CDR2 SYDVKM. J lost 3 bases, V lost 7 bases, and 8 bases had no gene match. The CDR3 has 15 amino acids. The DNA for the CDR3 is TGTGCCAGCAACCGTGGGACAGGCTACAATCAGCCCCAGCATTTT. Translating it yields CASNRGTGYNQPQHF.

The chain couples TRBV5-1 to TRBJ1-1, with D unclear. With 0 bases removed from V and 7 bases from J, the gap between germline ends came to 4 bases. The germline gives CDR1 SGHRS, CDR2 YFSETQ. CDR3 length: 11 residues. The DNA of the CDR3 is TGCGCCAGCAGCTTGGCCGGTGAAGCTTTCTTT. Its protein is CASSLAGEAFF.

The chain is built from TRBV27 and TRBJ2-1; D not resolved. This CDR3 spans 14 amino acids. Trimming removed 4 bases from V and 10 bases from J, with 17 bases in between. Germline V lookup: CDR1 MNHEY, CDR2 SMNVEV (reference sequence). CDR3 bases: TGTGCCAGCAGTTCTCACCGCCTCACCTACGAGCAGTTCTTC. This sequence encodes CASSSHRLTYEQFF.

This rearrangement joins TRBV12-3 or TRBV12-4 to TRBJ1-1, with D possibly matching TRBD1 (6 bases). The CDR3 runs 14 residues. Trimming removed 7 bases at V and 2 bases at J, with 14 bases between. CDR3 sequence (DNA): TGTGCCAGCAACCCGGACAGACGAAACACTGAAGCTTTCTTT. Its translation: CASNPDRRNTEAFF.

This clonotype came up once. CDR3 sequence reads: CAWSFGAGEQYF. The CDR3 DNA reads as TGTGCCTGGAGCTTCGGGGCGGGGGAGCAGTACTTC. The chain combines TRBV30 with TRBJ2-5; 7 nucleotides line up with TRBD2. Germline trimming cut 3 bases from V and 11 bases from J; bases unmatched to any gene: 9. This CDR3 is built from 12 residues. Germline CDR1 GTSNPN, CDR2 SVGIG (reference sequence).

The chain links TRBV5-1 to TRBJ1-2; D unclear. This CDR3 comprises 16 residues. Germline V gene data show CDR1 as SGHRS and CDR2 as YFSETQ. Trimming left V 0 bases short and J 0 bases short, with 12 bases between. The CDR3: CASSLADTATNYGYTF. CDR3 nucleotide sequence: TGCGCCAGCAGCTTGGCCGACACAGCTACTAACTATGGCTACACCTTC.